This passage covers 31 T cell receptor beta chains from one sample sequenced in a study of cytomegalovirus exposure and HLA in healthy donors. TCRdb's table, derived via immunoSEQ multiplex PCR, lists solely in-frame clones and lacks some. The sample shows approximately 210,000 clones, around 88% of them seen only once. The sequencing input was PBMCs. The origin of the receptors is a woman younger than 35 in good health and CMV-seronegative.

This clone was observed a single time. The genes are TRBV19 and TRBJ2-7; 9 bases align to TRBD2. Unmatched junction bases numbered 10, after V lost 7 bases and J lost 6 bases. The germline V gene has CDR1 LNHDA and CDR2 SQIVND (reference sequence). The CDR3 contains 14 residues. Written as DNA, the CDR3 is TGTGCCAGTACCCCCAGCGGGGGGACTTTCGAGCAGTACTTC. It translates to CASTPSGGTFEQYF.

This clone was recorded once. The chain uses TRBV6-1 and TRBJ1-1, with TRBD1 as a possible D gene (5 bases). The germline gives CDR1 MNHNS, CDR2 SASEGT. This CDR3 has 14 amino acids. V lost 8 bases to trimming and J lost 8 bases, with 21 bases between them. CDR3 DNA sequence: TGTGCCAGCCGGACCCTGTCCGCAGGGCCCGAAGCTTTCTTT. This sequence encodes CASRTLSAGPEAFF.

V and J are TRBV6-5 and TRBJ1-4, with D possibly matching TRBD1 (6 bases). The CDR3 is 15 amino acids. V was cut by 5 bases and J by 8 bases, with 18 bases left in between. Germline V gives CDR1 MNHEY, CDR2 SVGAGI. CDR3 in amino acids: CASSPGHPTSEKLFF. The CDR3 DNA follows: TGTGCCAGCAGTCCGGGACACCCGACGTCCGAAAAACTGTTTTTT.

The gene calls are TRBV5-4 and TRBJ2-1, with 8 bases aligning to TRBD2. Germline V CDR1 and CDR2: SGHNT, YYREEE (reference sequence). The junction had 5 bases not matched to a gene; V was cut back by 0 bases and J by 3 bases. CDR3 length: 16 amino acids. Written as DNA, the CDR3 is TGTGCCAGCAGCTTGGGGGTTAGCGGGGACTACAATGAGCAGTTCTTC. As protein: CASSLGVSGDYNEQFF.

This chain links TRBV4-1 with TRBJ2-7; TRBD2 aligns across 15 bases. Losses at the gene ends were 0 bases for V and 6 bases for J; bases not matched to a gene: 3. CDR1 is MGHRA and CDR2 is YSYEKL in the germline V gene. CDR3 length: 16 amino acids. This CDR3 reads CASSQEGLAGGIEQYF. In DNA, the CDR3 is TGCGCCAGCAGCCAAGAGGGACTAGCGGGAGGTATCGAGCAGTACTTC.

In this sample, this clone turned up once. This chain connects TRBV4-3 to TRBJ2-2, with 8 bases identical to TRBD1. Germline CDR1 LGHNA, CDR2 YSLEER. The CDR3 length is 17 residues. V gave up 0 bases and J gave up 5 bases; unmatched junction bases: 8. CDR3 in amino acids: CASSQDLPRGRTGELFF. The CDR3, as DNA: TGCGCCAGCAGCCAAGACCTCCCCAGGGGGCGTACCGGGGAGCTGTTTTTT.

The J gene is TRBJ1-4, the V gene TRBV4-1; D might be TRBD1 (5 bases). Germline values: CDR1 MGHRA, CDR2 YSYEKL. With 1 base removed from V and 3 bases from J, the gap between germline ends came to 9 bases. This CDR3 has 15 residues. CDR3 sequence (DNA): TGCGCCAGCAGCCAAGCTAGGGGTTCTAATGAAAAACTGTTTTTT. Translation gives CASSQARGSNEKLFF.

This chain connects TRBV5-1 to TRBJ2-1, with TRBD2 identical over 8 bases. Germline V CDR1 and CDR2: SGHRS, YFSETQ. The CDR3 runs 16 residues. V gave up 4 bases and J gave up 1 base; unmatched junction bases: 7. Here the CDR3 DNA reads TGCGCCAGCAGCCTTCTAGCGGGCCAATCCTACAATGAGCAGTTCTTC. It yields the protein CASSLLAGQSYNEQFF.

The V and J genes are TRBV5-1 and TRBJ2-7, with TRBD1 matching over 9 bases. CDR1 and CDR2 (germline): SGHRS, YFSETQ. Unmatched junction bases numbered 9, after V lost 4 bases and J lost 1 base. The CDR3 runs to 16 residues. DNA of the CDR3: TGCGCCAGCAGCCTGGACGGGACAGGGCTTTCCTACGAGCAGTACTTC. Translating it yields CASSLDGTGLSYEQYF. Looking up the rest from reference TRBV5-1 and TRBJ2-7 gives the full variable domain: KAGVTQTPRYLIKTRGQQVTLSCSPISGHRSVSWYQQTPGQGLQFLFEYFSETQRNKGNFPGRFSGRQFSNSRSEMNVSTLELGDSALYLCASSLDGTGLSYEQYFGPGTRLTVT.

About this clone itself: One junction end disagrees with the germline gene, perhaps due to a read error. The J gene is TRBJ1-2, the V gene TRBV30; D remains ambiguous. The CDR3 length is 10 residues. The germline CDR1 and CDR2 sequences are GTSNPN and SVGIG (reference sequence). CDR3 bases: TGTGCCTGGAGTGGTAAAACTCCTCACTTC. It specifies CAWSGKTPHF.

A word on this clone: The same CDR3 is also encoded by other DNA sequences in this sample. V gene TRBV18 combines with J gene TRBJ2-7, with D perhaps matching TRBD2 (6 bases). Germline V CDR1 and CDR2: KGHSH, LQKENI. Trimming left V 3 bases short and J 4 bases short, with 10 bases between. The CDR3 extends over 13 amino acids. In nucleotides, the CDR3 is TGTGCCAGCTCACCGGGGACTGCTTACGAGCAGTACTTC. Translation gives CASSPGTAYEQYF. Full variable domain (remainder filled in from reference TRBV18 and TRBJ2-7): NAGVMQNPRHLVRRRGQEARLRCSPMKGHSHVYWYRQLPEEGLKFMVYLQKENIIDESGMPKERFSAEFPKEGPSILRIQQVVRGDSAAYFCASSPGTAYEQYFGPGTRLTVT.

V usage is TRBV19 and J usage is TRBJ1-1; D remains ambiguous. The V gene lost 6 bases and the J gene lost 0 bases, with 5 bases spanning the gap. The length of the CDR3 is 12 residues. CDR1 is LNHDA and CDR2 is SQIVND in the germline V gene (reference sequence). The CDR3, as DNA: TGTGCCAGTAGCCTTCTGAACACTGAAGCTTTCTTT. Its translation: CASSLLNTEAFF.

The chain carries TRBV6-1 and TRBJ2-2; 8 bases fit TRBD1. V trimming: 2 bases; J trimming: 4 bases; junction bases outside the gene matches: 6. CDR3 length: 16 amino acids. In germline, CDR1 is MNHNS, CDR2 SASEGT. This CDR3 is CASSEYPGGSTGELFF. CDR3 in DNA: TGTGCCAGCAGTGAATATCCAGGGGGCAGCACCGGGGAGCTGTTTTTT.

The chain carries TRBV28 and TRBJ1-5, with 8 positions matching TRBD1. Per the germline V gene, CDR1 is MDHEN and CDR2 is SYDVKM. The CDR3 contains 14 residues. The trim removed 2 bases at V and 7 bases at J, leaving 4 bases unmatched. In DNA, the CDR3 is TGTGCCAGCAGTTTAGGCAGGGGGCTGCAGCCCCAGCATTTT. It codes for CASSLGRGLQPQHF.

V gene TRBV4-1 combines with J gene TRBJ2-7; D is possibly TRBD2 (5 bases). V was cut by 5 bases and J by 2 bases, with 10 bases left in between. The CDR3 is 13 amino acids. The germline V gene has CDR1 MGHRA and CDR2 YSYEKL. The CDR3 nucleotides read TGCGCCAGCAGCGTGAGCGGAACCTACGAGCAGTACTTC. Protein product: CASSVSGTYEQYF.

The CDR3 loop is CASTLLKPFEAFF. Here the CDR3 DNA reads TGTGCCAGCACCCTCCTAAAGCCGTTCGAAGCTTTCTTT. The chain couples TRBV28 to TRBJ1-1; D gene uncertain. Germline loops: CDR1 MDHEN, CDR2 SYDVKM. Trimming pared 7 bases from V and 8 bases from J, leaving 17 bases between. The CDR3 sequence is 13 residues long. The full variable domain, its missing parts supplied by reference TRBV28 and TRBJ1-1, is DVKVTQSSRYLVKRTGEKVFLECVQDMDHENMFWYRQDPGLGLRLIYFSYDVKMKEKGDIPEGYSVSREKKERFSLILESASTNQTSMYLCASTLLKPFEAFFGQGTRLTVV.

V and J are TRBV27 and TRBJ1-1, with D possibly TRBD1 on 6 matching bases. The CDR3 covers 13 residues. The germline V gene encodes CDR1 MNHEY and CDR2 SMNVEV (reference sequence). The ends were cut back, 6 bases at V and 6 bases at J, with 14 bases in the middle. The CDR3 coding sequence is TGTGCCAGCAGAAATTTAGAGGGGGCTGAAGCTTTCTTT. Translating it yields CASRNLEGAEAFF.

This clone was found a few times. The chain employs TRBV6-5 and TRBJ1-2; TRBD1 agrees at 8 bases. Per the germline V gene, CDR1 is MNHEY and CDR2 is SVGAGI. The CDR3 sequence is 11 residues long. V was pared by 6 bases and J by 6 bases, with 0 bases of the junction left unmatched. CDR3 sequence reads: CASRTGDGYTF. CDR3 sequence (DNA): TGTGCCAGCAGGACAGGGGATGGCTACACCTTC.

Here the CDR3 DNA reads TGTGCCAGCAGTTACTCTCGACTCGGAAACTACGAGCAGTACTTC. As protein: CASSYSRLGNYEQYF. The chain combines TRBV6-6 with TRBJ2-7; no definite D call. Trimming pared 0 bases from V and 3 bases from J, leaving 12 bases between. The germline V gene encodes CDR1 MNHNY and CDR2 SVGAGI (reference sequence). The length of the CDR3 is 15 residues.

This clone was seen more than once but under ten times. The chain has TRBV5-4 and TRBJ1-1; D unresolved. Deletions cut 0 bases from V and 4 bases from J, with 16 bases between. This CDR3 comprises 16 residues. Germline V gene lookup returns CDR1 SGHNT and CDR2 YYREEE (reference sequence). CDR3 nucleotides: TGTGCCAGCAGCTTGGATAGTACGCGGGCCGCCACTGAAGCTTTCTTT. Encoded protein: CASSLDSTRAATEAFF.

The chain combines TRBV11-2 with TRBJ2-7; D remains unclear. Germline loops: CDR1 SGHAT, CDR2 FQNNGV. The CDR3 loop spans 15 amino acids. V shed 0 bases and J shed 6 bases, with 15 bases lying between them. The DNA for the CDR3 is TGTGCCAGCAGCTTAGATCGAGCTGTTTTCTCCGAGCAGTACTTC. It is translated as CASSLDRAVFSEQYF.

The gene calls are TRBV5-8 and TRBJ2-5; D is unresolved. V gave up 3 bases and J gave up 0 bases, with 3 bases separating them. Germline V lookup: CDR1 SGHTS, CDR2 YDEGEE. CDR3 size: 12 residues. CDR3 nucleotide sequence: TGTGCCAGCAGCTCGTACCAAGAGACCCAGTACTTC. This gives the protein CASSSYQETQYF.

The sample holds one count of this clone. V is TRBV9 and J is TRBJ2-4; tentatively, D is TRBD2 (6 bases). The V end lost 0 bases, the J end lost 5 bases, and 18 bases lay between the germline ends. The CDR3 spans 17 residues. The germline CDR1 and CDR2 sequences are SGDLS and YYNGEE. DNA for the CDR3: TGTGCCAGCAGCGTAGATTCAGAGGGACTCGGGGAAAACATTCAGTACTTC. As protein: CASSVDSEGLGENIQYF.

This chain joins TRBV19 and TRBJ2-1; 8 nucleotides agree with TRBD1. The CDR3 length is 12 residues. Looked up from germline, CDR1 is LNHDA and CDR2 is SQIVND (reference sequence). Trimming took 11 bases from V and 5 from J; bases not matched to a gene: 5. The CDR3 region is CAATGQDNEQFF. In DNA, the CDR3 is TGTGCCGCCACGGGACAGGACAATGAGCAGTTCTTC. The full variable domain, with the rest looked up from reference TRBV19 and TRBJ2-1, is DGGITQSPKYLFRKEGQNVTLSCEQNLNHDAMYWYRQDPGQGLRLIYYSQIVNDFQKGDIAEGYSVSREKKESFPLTVTSAQKNPTAFYLCAATGQDNEQFFGPGTRLTVL.

CDR3: CASSPEGTSSYNEQFF. The CDR3 DNA is TGTGCCAGCAGCCCCGAGGGGACTAGCTCCTACAATGAGCAGTTCTTC. The chain joins TRBV7-2 to TRBJ2-1; 8 bases agree with TRBD2. Germline V gene lookup returns CDR1 SGHTA and CDR2 FQGNSA. There are 16 residues in the CDR3. Trimming removed 5 bases from V and 0 bases from J; junction bases left unmatched: 6.

There are a few counts of this clone. J is TRBJ2-1 and V is TRBV30, with 8 nucleotides matching TRBD2. Germline CDR1 is GTSNPN and CDR2 is SVGIG (reference sequence). Trimming removed 2 bases from V and 5 bases from J; junction bases left unmatched: 8. The CDR3 contains 15 residues. The CDR3 DNA is TGTGCCTGGAGTCGGGAGCGGGAGTACGACAATGAGCAGTTCTTC. It specifies CAWSREREYDNEQFF.

The chain combines TRBV10-2 with TRBJ2-7; D is undetermined. Germline lookup yields CDR1 WSHSY and CDR2 SAAADI. The length of the CDR3 is 12 residues. Trimming removed 9 bases at V and 0 bases at J, with 9 bases between. The CDR3 sequence is CASSLSSYEQYF. The DNA for the CDR3 is TGCGCCAGTAGCCTATCCTCCTACGAGCAGTACTTC.

The V and J genes are TRBV18 and TRBJ2-1; D unresolved. Germline V gives CDR1 KGHSH, CDR2 LQKENI. The CDR3 totals 16 residues. V was pared by 1 base and J by 7 bases, with 17 bases between. In DNA form, the CDR3 reads TGTGCCAGCTCACCACTGACGGTATACAGCTATAATGAGCAGTTCTTC. It codes for CASSPLTVYSYNEQFF.

J is TRBJ2-3 and V is TRBV6-6; possibly TRBD2 for D (6 bases). Germline V gene sequence: CDR1 MNHNY, CDR2 SVGAGI (reference sequence). The V and J ends lost 10 bases and 5 bases respectively, with 16 bases between them. The CDR3 contains 13 residues. CDR3 sequence reads: CATSTLGGDTQYF. In DNA form, the CDR3 reads TGTGCCACCAGCACTTTGGGGGGAGATACGCAGTATTTT.

The chain links TRBV29-1 to TRBJ2-5; possible D gene TRBD1, 6 bases. With 0 bases removed from V and 5 bases from J, the gap between germline ends came to 13 bases. The CDR3 loop spans 14 amino acids. The germline CDR1 and CDR2 sequences are SQVTM and ANQGSEA. CDR3 DNA sequence: TGCAGCGTTGAAGATCTGGCAGGGGACGAGACCCAGTACTTC. It translates to CSVEDLAGDETQYF. The full variable domain, with the rest looked up from reference TRBV29-1 and TRBJ2-5, is SAVISQKPSRDICQRGTSLTIQCQVDSQVTMMFWYRQQPGQSLTLIATANQGSEATYESGFVIDKFPISRPNLTFSTLTVSNMSPEDSSIYLCSVEDLAGDETQYFGPGTRLLVL.

CDR3 DNA sequence: TGCGCCAGCAGCCTGACGACGGGGGGCGAGCAGTACTTC. Its translation: CASSLTTGGEQYF. This chain uses TRBV5-1 with TRBJ2-7, with 7 positions matching TRBD2. The V gene end was trimmed by 4 bases and the J gene end by 6 bases; junction bases not matched to a gene: 7. The CDR3 is 13 amino acids. CDR1 SGHRS and CDR2 YFSETQ come from the germline V gene.